Below are 11 T cell receptor beta chains sequenced from a single sample in a study of early T cells in non-severe SARS-CoV-2 infection. TCRdb analysed the 5' RACE reads with MiXCR anew, one entry per CDR3 protein. The repertoire has 43,000 or so distinct CDR3 sequences, about 7% of them found once; the top ten carry around 7.9%. The sequenced sample consisted of whole blood. The receptors here all came from an adult who was a healthcare worker with PCR-confirmed SARS-CoV-2 infection or an uninfected control (not recorded which).

This clonotype was counted at least ten times. The rearrangement joins TRBV7-8 to TRBJ2-7; D may match TRBD1 or TRBD2 (5 bases each). Germline CDR1 is SGHVS and CDR2 is FQNEAQ. The CDR3 covers 15 residues. V shed 0 bases and J shed 3 bases, with 12 bases lying between them. In nucleotides, the CDR3 is TGTGCCAGCAGCTTAGCGCAAGGGACCTTCTACGAGCAGTACTTC. Translating it yields CASSLAQGTFYEQYF.

This clonotype was found many times. The CDR3 is CASRQTGANTGELFF. DNA for the CDR3: TGTGCCAGCAGGCAAACAGGGGCCAACACCGGGGAGCTGTTTTTT. This chain links TRBV27 with TRBJ2-2; 7 bases are shared with TRBD1. The trim removed 6 bases at V and 2 bases at J, leaving 6 bases unmatched. Germline V lookup: CDR1 MNHEY, CDR2 SMNVEV (reference sequence). The CDR3 consists of 15 residues.

V gene TRBV20-1 combines with J gene TRBJ1-6; D is unresolved. Germline V gives CDR1 DFQATT, CDR2 SNEGSKA (reference sequence). The V end was cut by 0 bases, the J end by 0 bases, with 9 bases between. The CDR3 contains 16 residues. CDR3 nucleotides: TGCAGTGCTAGAGATCAGTGGACCTCCTATAATTCACCCCTCCACTTT. It is translated as CSARDQWTSYNSPLHF.

This clonotype has a count of ten or more. The CDR3: CASSLDGETQYF. The CDR3 DNA sequence: TGCGCCAGCAGCTTAGACGGGGAGACCCAGTACTTC. J is TRBJ2-5 and V is TRBV5-1; no firm D call. V lost 2 bases to trimming and J lost 5 bases, with 7 bases between them. CDR3 length: 12 residues. Germline CDR1 SGHRS, CDR2 YFSETQ. Supplemented by reference TRBV5-1 and TRBJ2-5, the full variable domain reads KAGVTQTPRYLIKTRGQQVTLSCSPISGHRSVSWYQQTPGQGLQFLFEYFSETQRNKGNFPGRFSGRQFSNSRSEMNVSTLELGDSALYLCASSLDGETQYFGPGTRLLVL.

This clonotype turned up a few times. The genes are TRBV18 and TRBJ2-1, with 7 bases fitting TRBD1. The CDR3 consists of 15 residues. The trim removed 5 bases at V and 1 base at J, leaving 5 bases unmatched. Per germline, CDR1 KGHSH and CDR2 LQKENI. The CDR3 sequence: CASSWAGGSYNEQFF. The CDR3 nucleotides read TGTGCCAGCTCATGGGCAGGGGGATCCTACAATGAGCAGTTCTTC.

This clonotype was observed at least ten times. This chain uses TRBV10-2 with TRBJ1-4; D may be TRBD1 (5 bases). V lost 4 bases, J lost 4 bases, and 13 bases lay in between. The V gene's germline CDR1 is WSHSY and CDR2 SAAADI. This CDR3 has 15 amino acids. The CDR3 bases are TGCGCCAGCAGTGCGGAGGGGCAAGATAATGAAAAACTGTTTTTT. Translating it yields CASSAEGQDNEKLFF.

V is TRBV7-2 and J is TRBJ2-3; 8 positions agree with TRBD2. Germline V gene data show CDR1 as SGHTA and CDR2 as FQGNSA. The trim removed 1 base at V and 4 bases at J, leaving 4 bases unmatched. The CDR3 covers 15 residues. CDR3 coding DNA: TGTGCCAGCAGCTTAGAGAGCGGGGGCTCAGATACGCAGTATTTT. Amino acid sequence: CASSLESGGSDTQYF.

This clonotype has at least ten counts. The chain uses TRBV28 and TRBJ2-5, with D uncertain. Per germline, CDR1 MDHEN and CDR2 SYDVKM. The CDR3 extends over 13 amino acids. Trimming took off 5 bases at V and 1 base at J, with 8 bases between the two ends. The CDR3 sequence is CASSTDPQETQYF. The CDR3 bases are TGTGCCAGCAGTACGGATCCCCAAGAGACCCAGTACTTC.

This clonotype was picked up many times. The chain recombines TRBV12-3 or TRBV12-4 with TRBJ2-1; D may correspond to TRBD1 or TRBD2 (5 bases each). The CDR3 runs 11 residues. V gave up 3 bases and J gave up 12 bases, with 9 bases separating them. The DNA for the CDR3 is TGTGCCAGCAGTTTGAAGAGGGGGCAGTTCTTC. It codes for CASSLKRGQFF.

Only a few counts were recorded for this clonotype. The chain combines TRBV7-9 with TRBJ2-5; D might be TRBD2 (5 bases). Looked up from germline, CDR1 is SEHNR and CDR2 is FQNEAQ (reference sequence). CDR3 size: 14 residues. Trimming stripped 10 bases from V and 1 base from J, with 16 bases between. The CDR3 DNA reads as TGTGCCACCCAAGAATTGGCGGGCCAAGAGACCCAGTACTTC. Its protein product is CATQELAGQETQYF.

This clonotype has at least ten counts. The rearrangement uses TRBV2 and TRBJ2-5; D is possibly TRBD2 (6 bases). Germline V lookup: CDR1 SNHLY, CDR2 FYNNEI. Trimming took off 0 bases at V and 7 bases at J, with 9 bases between the two ends. The CDR3 consists of 13 residues. This CDR3 is CASSEAEGGTQYF. For the CDR3, the DNA is TGTGCCAGCAGTGAAGCGGAGGGCGGGACCCAGTACTTC.